This T cell receptor (beta chain) was retrieved from a study of regulatory T cells in long-lasting Graves disease. Study-level points and caveats: Sharing of public clonotypes was greater in persistent patients (roughly 2,600) than in new patients (roughly 970). Reduced TCR diversity was observed in persistent Graves' patients versus newly diagnosed patients.

Time point in this sample: newly diagnosed GD, antithyroid drugs for less than 3 months. PBMCs were the source of the RNA used for TCR sequencing. V lost 4 bases to trimming and J lost 5 bases, with 15 bases between them. Per the germline V gene, CDR1 is ENHRY and CDR2 is SYGVKD. The CDR3 sequence is 14 residues long. This clonotype was counted many times. Its antigen is not identified. Investigators prepared the TCR beta libraries by applying iRepertoire HTBI primers and Arm-PCR of CDR3 regions. In TCRdb, the multiplex PCR reads were re-called with MiXCR into one record per CDR3 protein. This table has some 240,000 distinct CDR3 sequences, roughly 19% appearing once. The same data also contributed to another study, on T cells in Graves' hyperthyroidism and ophthalmopathy. That report notes: The study used the HTBI primer set for a first-round RT-PCR of the TCR CDR3.

This sample comprised peripheral blood mononuclear cells (PBMCs), obtained at new diagnosis, from a patient treated with antithyroid drugs. The receptor was derived from a young woman with Graves disease. The rearrangement links TRBV10-3 to TRBJ2-7; perhaps TRBD1 as D (6 bases). The CDR3 DNA follows: TGTGCCATCAGTGCCAGGACAGAGGTCCACGAGCAGTACTTC. Residues: CAISARTEVHEQYF.